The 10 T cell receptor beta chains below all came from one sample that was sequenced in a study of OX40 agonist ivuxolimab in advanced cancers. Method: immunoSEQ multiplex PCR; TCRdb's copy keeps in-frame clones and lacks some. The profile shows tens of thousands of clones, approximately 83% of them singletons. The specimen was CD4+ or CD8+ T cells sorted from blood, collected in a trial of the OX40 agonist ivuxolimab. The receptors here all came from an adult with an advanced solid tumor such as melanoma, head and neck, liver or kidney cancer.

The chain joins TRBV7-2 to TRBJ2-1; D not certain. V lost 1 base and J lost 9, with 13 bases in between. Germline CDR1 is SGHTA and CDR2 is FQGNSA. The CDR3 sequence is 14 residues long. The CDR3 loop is CASSLVLGSGEQFF. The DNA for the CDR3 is TGTGCCAGCAGCTTAGTGTTGGGTTCGGGTGAGCAGTTCTTC.

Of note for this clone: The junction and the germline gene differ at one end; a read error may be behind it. CDR3 nucleotide sequence: TGCGCCAGCAGCTTTACTCCAAACGAAAACTACGAGCAGTGCTTC. Its translation is CASSFTPNENYEQCF. V gene TRBV5-1 combines with J gene TRBJ2-7; D gene ambiguous. The germline CDR1 and CDR2 sequences are SGHRS and YFSETQ. This CDR3 comprises 15 residues.

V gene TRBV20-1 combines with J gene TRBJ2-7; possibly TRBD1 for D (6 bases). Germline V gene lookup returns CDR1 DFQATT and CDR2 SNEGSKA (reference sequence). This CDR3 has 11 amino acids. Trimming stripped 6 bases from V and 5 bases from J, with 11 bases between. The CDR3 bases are TGCAGTGCACAGGGTGTCGACGAGCAGTACTTC. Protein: CSAQGVDEQYF.

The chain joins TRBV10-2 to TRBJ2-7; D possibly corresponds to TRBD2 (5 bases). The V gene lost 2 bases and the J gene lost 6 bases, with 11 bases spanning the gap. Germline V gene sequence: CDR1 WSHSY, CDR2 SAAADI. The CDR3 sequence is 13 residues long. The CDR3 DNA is TGCGCCAGCAGTGAGAGGCAGGCGGGCGAGCAGTACTTC. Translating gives CASSERQAGEQYF.

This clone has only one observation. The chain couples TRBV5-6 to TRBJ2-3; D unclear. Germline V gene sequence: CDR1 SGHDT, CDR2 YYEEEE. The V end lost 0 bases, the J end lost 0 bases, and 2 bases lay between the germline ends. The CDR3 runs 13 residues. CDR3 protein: CASSLGSTDTQYF. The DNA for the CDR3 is TGTGCCAGCAGCTTGGGTAGCACAGATACGCAGTATTTT.

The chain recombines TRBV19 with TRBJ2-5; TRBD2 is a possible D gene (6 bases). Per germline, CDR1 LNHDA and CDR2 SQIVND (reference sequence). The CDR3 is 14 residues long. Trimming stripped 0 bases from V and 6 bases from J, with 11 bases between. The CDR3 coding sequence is TGTGCCAGTAGTATAGAACAAGGGAGGAAGACCCAGTACTTC. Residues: CASSIEQGRKTQYF.

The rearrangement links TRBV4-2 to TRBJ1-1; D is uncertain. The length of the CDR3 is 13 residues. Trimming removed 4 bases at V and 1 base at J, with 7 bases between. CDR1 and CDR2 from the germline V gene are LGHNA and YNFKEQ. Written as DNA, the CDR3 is TGTGCCAGCAGCCTCGGAGGGAACACTGAAGCTTTCTTT. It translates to CASSLGGNTEAFF.

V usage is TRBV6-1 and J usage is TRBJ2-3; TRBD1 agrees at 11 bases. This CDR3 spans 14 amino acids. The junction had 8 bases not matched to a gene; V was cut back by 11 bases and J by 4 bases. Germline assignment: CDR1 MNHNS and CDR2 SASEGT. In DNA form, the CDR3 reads TGTGCCGCCTTCCCGGGACAGGGGGCAGATACGCAGTATTTT. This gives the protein CAAFPGQGADTQYF.

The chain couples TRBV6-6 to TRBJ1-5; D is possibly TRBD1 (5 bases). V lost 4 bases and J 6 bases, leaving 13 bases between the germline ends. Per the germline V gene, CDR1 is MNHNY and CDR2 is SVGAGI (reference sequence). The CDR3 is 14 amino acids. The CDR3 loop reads CASSFHQGTQPQHF. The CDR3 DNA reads TGTGCCAGCAGTTTCCACCAGGGTACTCAGCCCCAGCATTTT.

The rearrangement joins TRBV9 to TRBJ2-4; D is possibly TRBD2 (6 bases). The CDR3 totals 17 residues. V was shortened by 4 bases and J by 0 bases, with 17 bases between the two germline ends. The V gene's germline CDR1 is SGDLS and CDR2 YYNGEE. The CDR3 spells CASSSRRENLAKNIQYF. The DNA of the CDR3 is TGTGCCAGCAGCTCAAGACGGGAGAATCTAGCCAAAAACATTCAGTACTTC.